Below, 27 T cell receptor beta chains from the same sample are listed, as sequenced in a study of blood T cell repertoires in COVID-19. Libraries were prepared by immunoSEQ multiplex PCR; TCRdb keeps only in-frame clonotypes and omits some of them. The table has approximately 250,000 clones, about 86% seen once. Source material: peripheral blood. The receptors were gathered from a man younger than 40 with active or convalescent COVID-19.

The V gene is TRBV25-1, the J gene TRBJ1-2; D ambiguous. The V and J ends lost 4 bases and 4 bases respectively, with 13 bases between them. Germline V gene sequence: CDR1 MGHDK, CDR2 SYGVNS. This CDR3 spans 14 amino acids. The CDR3 DNA is TGTGCCAGCAGTGGACTCTCCATGGCCTATGGCTACACCTTC. It codes for CASSGLSMAYGYTF.

The chain employs TRBV5-1 and TRBJ2-5, with a weak D call TRBD1 (6 bases). Germline loops: CDR1 SGHRS, CDR2 YFSETQ. Trimming cost V 5 bases and J 0 bases, with 11 bases left between them. The CDR3 has 14 amino acids. The CDR3 DNA reads as TGCGCCAGCAGGTTAAGGACAGACCAAGAGACCCAGTACTTC. It encodes CASRLRTDQETQYF.

The CDR3 coding sequence is TGCAGTGCTAGTCTTCTCGTCGACAGGACGAGCTCCTACAATGAGCAGTTCTTC. Translating it yields CSASLLVDRTSSYNEQFF. This sequence joins TRBV20-1 and TRBJ2-1, with D perhaps matching TRBD1 (6 bases). This CDR3 contains 18 residues. Trimming took off 3 bases at V and 0 bases at J, with 21 bases between the two ends. Germline-derived CDR1 and CDR2 are DFQATT and SNEGSKA (reference sequence).

This chain joins TRBV5-1 and TRBJ1-1, with D possibly being TRBD1 (5 bases). V lost 3 bases and J lost 7, with 7 bases in between. Germline-derived CDR1 and CDR2 are SGHRS and YFSETQ. The CDR3 length is 11 residues. The CDR3 DNA is TGCGCCAGCAGCTGGGGCAGTGAAGCTTTCTTT. Its translation is CASSWGSEAFF. The whole variable domain, filled in from reference TRBV5-1 and TRBJ1-1, reads KAGVTQTPRYLIKTRGQQVTLSCSPISGHRSVSWYQQTPGQGLQFLFEYFSETQRNKGNFPGRFSGRQFSNSRSEMNVSTLELGDSALYLCASSWGSEAFFGQGTRLTVV.

The V gene is TRBV7-2, the J gene TRBJ1-5; 8 bases are a match to TRBD1. V dropped 5 bases and J dropped 3; count of bases not matched to a gene: 6. CDR3 size: 15 residues. In germline, CDR1 is SGHTA, CDR2 FQGNSA. The CDR3 is CASSDRQGNNQPQHF. The CDR3 DNA reads as TGTGCCAGCAGCGACAGACAGGGGAACAATCAGCCCCAGCATTTT.

This chain connects TRBV5-1 to TRBJ2-5; 8 bases fit TRBD2. V lost 3 bases, J lost 3 bases, and 4 bases stayed unmatched. Germline CDR1 is SGHRS and CDR2 is YFSETQ. The CDR3 is 14 amino acids. CDR3 region: CASSWSAGEETQYF. CDR3 sequence (DNA): TGCGCCAGCAGCTGGTCAGCGGGGGAAGAGACCCAGTACTTC.

This clone was detected only once. The genes are TRBV7-2 and TRBJ1-1; D perhaps matches TRBD1 (6 bases). V lost 2 bases, J lost 12 bases, and 16 bases lay in between. This CDR3 region has 13 residues. CDR1 and CDR2 from the germline V gene are SGHTA and FQGNSA. The CDR3 DNA is TGTGCCAGCAGCTTAACCCAGGGGTCTTATTCTTTCTTT. It is translated as CASSLTQGSYSFF.

The rearrangement links TRBV30 to TRBJ1-4; 10 nucleotides align to TRBD1. The V gene end was trimmed by 2 bases and the J gene end by 6 bases; junction bases not matched to a gene: 3. The CDR3 sequence is 14 residues long. Germline V gene lookup returns CDR1 GTSNPN and CDR2 SVGIG (reference sequence). CDR3 loop: CAWSPGTGDEKLFF. CDR3 coding DNA: TGTGCCTGGAGTCCCGGGACAGGGGATGAAAAACTGTTTTTT.

The chain uses TRBV7-9 and TRBJ2-7, with TRBD1 matching 7 bases. Germline V CDR1 and CDR2: SEHNR, FQNEAQ (reference sequence). This CDR3 has 15 amino acids. V dropped 4 bases and J dropped 4; count of bases not matched to a gene: 10. The CDR3 sequence: CASSYTPTGKYEQYF. The CDR3 DNA sequence: TGTGCCAGCAGCTACACGCCGACAGGGAAATACGAGCAGTACTTC.

This chain uses TRBV2 with TRBJ1-1; no clear D. The CDR3 covers 15 residues. Trimming took off 0 bases at V and 4 bases at J, with 12 bases between the two ends. Germline values: CDR1 SNHLY, CDR2 FYNNEI. The CDR3 coding sequence is TGTGCCAGCAGTGAAGCGCTTCCGGGAATCACTGAAGCTTTCTTT. Protein product: CASSEALPGITEAFF.

The V call is TRBV11-2, the J call TRBJ2-7; maybe TRBD2 (6 bases). There are 14 residues in the CDR3. CDR1 and CDR2 from the germline V gene are SGHAT and FQNNGV. Trimming took off 2 bases at V and 2 bases at J, with 10 bases between the two ends. CDR3 loop: CASSLSGGTYEQYF. The CDR3, as DNA: TGTGCCAGCAGCTTATCCGGCGGGACCTACGAGCAGTACTTC.

V is TRBV5-1 and J is TRBJ2-1, with TRBD2 matching 14 bases. V was clipped by 4 bases and J by 9 bases; unmatched bases: 15. CDR3 size: 18 residues. Germline CDR1 is SGHRS and CDR2 is YFSETQ. For the CDR3, the DNA is TGCGCCAGCAGCCTGGACCCCAGCGGGACTAGCGGGGGCAGTGAGCAGTTCTTC. It encodes CASSLDPSGTSGGSEQFF.

The gene calls are TRBV19 and TRBJ2-7, with 8 bases aligning to TRBD2. Germline loops: CDR1 LNHDA, CDR2 SQIVND (reference sequence). The J segment lost 2 bases and the V segment lost 9 bases, leaving 6 bases of the junction unmatched. CDR3 length: 13 amino acids. The CDR3 is CASSQRGPYEQYF. Written as DNA, the CDR3 is TGTGCCAGCAGCCAGCGGGGGCCCTACGAGCAGTACTTC.

This clone was recorded a few times. The J gene is TRBJ2-1, the V gene TRBV4-1; possible D gene TRBD1, 5 bases. The CDR3 extends over 14 amino acids. The germline V gene has CDR1 MGHRA and CDR2 YSYEKL. The V end was cut by 1 base, the J end by 5 bases, with 9 bases between. For the CDR3, the DNA is TGCGCCAGCAGCCAAGGGACATTACACAATGAGCAGTTCTTC. It yields the protein CASSQGTLHNEQFF.

V and J are TRBV4-1 and TRBJ2-1, with 9 bases lining up with TRBD2. The CDR3 is 16 residues long. Trimming took 0 bases from V and 8 from J; bases not matched to a gene: 8. From germline, CDR1 is MGHRA and CDR2 YSYEKL. CDR3 residues: CASSQDLLAGSYEQFF. For the CDR3, the DNA is TGCGCCAGCAGCCAAGATCTTCTAGCGGGGTCCTATGAGCAGTTCTTC.

Only one count was recorded for this clone. V is TRBV7-9 and J is TRBJ2-3; 8 bases agree with TRBD1. The germline gives CDR1 SEHNR, CDR2 FQNEAQ (reference sequence). The CDR3 runs to 16 residues. V dropped 4 bases and J dropped 3; count of bases not matched to a gene: 9. CDR3 sequence reads: CASSSTTGVGTDTQYF. The CDR3 bases are TGTGCCAGCAGCTCAACGACAGGGGTGGGGACAGATACGCAGTATTTT.

The chain has TRBV2 and TRBJ2-1, with D perhaps TRBD1 (6 bases). V shed 7 bases and J shed 4 bases, with 14 bases lying between them. CDR3 length equals 14 residues. Germline V gene lookup returns CDR1 SNHLY and CDR2 FYNNEI. For the CDR3, the DNA is TGTGCCAGCACCACGGGACAACCTTACAATGAGCAGTTCTTC. Residues: CASTTGQPYNEQFF. Complete variable domain (other parts from reference TRBV2 and TRBJ2-1): EPEVTQTPSHQVTQMGQEVILRCVPISNHLYFYWYRQILGQKVEFLVSFYNNEISEKSEIFDDQFSVERPDGSNFTLKIRSTKLEDSAMYFCASTTGQPYNEQFFGPGTRLTVL.

The table lists this clone with a few counts. J is TRBJ2-3 and V is TRBV19; 7 bases align to TRBD1. V lost 8 bases, J lost 0 bases, and 5 bases stayed unmatched. The CDR3 extends over 14 amino acids. Germline CDR1 LNHDA, CDR2 SQIVND (reference sequence). The CDR3 DNA reads TGTGCCAGTGGGACAGCCTCTAGCACAGATACGCAGTATTTT. It codes for CASGTASSTDTQYF. Looking up the rest from reference TRBV19 and TRBJ2-3 gives the full variable domain: DGGITQSPKYLFRKEGQNVTLSCEQNLNHDAMYWYRQDPGQGLRLIYYSQIVNDFQKGDIAEGYSVSREKKESFPLTVTSAQKNPTAFYLCASGTASSTDTQYFGPGTRLTVL.

This clone was observed a single time. This chain connects TRBV5-1 to TRBJ2-3, with D perhaps matching TRBD2 (6 bases). V lost 7 bases to trimming and J lost 2 bases, with 20 bases between them. Germline assignment: CDR1 SGHRS and CDR2 YFSETQ. CDR3 size: 16 residues. The CDR3 here is CASRPRSGGLTDTQYF. In nucleotides, the CDR3 is TGCGCCAGCCGCCCACGGTCCGGGGGACTCACAGATACGCAGTATTTT.

This rearrangement joins TRBV19 to TRBJ1-6; a possible D gene is TRBD1 (5 bases). The CDR3 runs to 17 residues. V lost 4 bases and J 0 bases, leaving 13 bases between the germline ends. The germline V gene encodes CDR1 LNHDA and CDR2 SQIVND (reference sequence). CDR3 in DNA: TGTGCCAGTAGTAGCGGGACTCCCAGCTCCTATAATTCACCCCTCCACTTT. It translates to CASSSGTPSSYNSPLHF. Full variable domain (rest looked up from reference TRBV19 and TRBJ1-6): DGGITQSPKYLFRKEGQNVTLSCEQNLNHDAMYWYRQDPGQGLRLIYYSQIVNDFQKGDIAEGYSVSREKKESFPLTVTSAQKNPTAFYLCASSSGTPSSYNSPLHFGNGTRLTVT.

The chain employs TRBV4-2 and TRBJ1-5, with D possibly being TRBD1 (6 bases). There are 14 residues in the CDR3. CDR1 and CDR2 (germline): LGHNA, YNFKEQ. The V end was cut by 6 bases, the J end by 2 bases, with 11 bases between. CDR3 protein: CASSQGMGNQPQHF. CDR3 coding DNA: TGTGCCAGCAGTCAGGGGATGGGCAATCAGCCCCAGCATTTT.

The chain has TRBV7-8 and TRBJ2-3, with D tentatively TRBD2 (7 bases). Trimming cost V 4 bases and J 1 base, with 12 bases left between them. The CDR3 contains 15 residues. Germline CDR1 reads SGHVS; CDR2 reads FQNEAQ. CDR3 loop: CASSWGGEGTDTQYF. The CDR3, as DNA: TGTGCCAGCAGCTGGGGGGGCGAAGGCACAGATACGCAGTATTTT.

V and J are TRBV15 and TRBJ1-6, with D maybe TRBD1 (6 bases). This CDR3 comprises 14 residues. The germline gives CDR1 LNHNV, CDR2 YYDKDF (reference sequence). V was shortened by 6 bases and J by 7 bases, with 13 bases between the two germline ends. CDR3 DNA: TGTGCCACCAGGACAGGAGCCCTAAATTCACCCCTCCACTTT. It is translated as CATRTGALNSPLHF. The entire variable domain, with the rest obtained from reference TRBV15 and TRBJ1-6, is as follows: DAMVIQNPRYQVTQFGKPVTLSCSQTLNHNVMYWYQQKSSQAPKLLFHYYDKDFNNEADTPDNFQSRRPNTSFCFLDIRSPGLGDTAMYLCATRTGALNSPLHFGNGTRLTVT.

This sequence joins TRBV27 and TRBJ1-5; the D gene is possibly TRBD1 (6 bases). V was cut by 6 bases and J by 3 bases, with 12 bases left in between. Germline lookup yields CDR1 MNHEY and CDR2 SMNVEV (reference sequence). This CDR3 is built from 14 residues. The CDR3 bases are TGTGCCAGCAGCTCAGACAGGTCCAATCAGCCCCAGCATTTT. As protein: CASSSDRSNQPQHF.

The chain combines TRBV9 with TRBJ2-4; D possibly corresponds to TRBD2 (6 bases). From germline, CDR1 is SGDLS and CDR2 YYNGEE. The germline V and J ends were trimmed by 0 bases and 6 bases, with 10 bases remaining between them. This CDR3 contains 14 residues. The CDR3: CASSVGVGGNIQYF. The DNA for the CDR3 is TGTGCCAGCAGCGTAGGGGTGGGAGGAAACATTCAGTACTTC.

The J gene is TRBJ1-1, the V gene TRBV5-4, with D perhaps TRBD1 (5 bases). Germline assignment: CDR1 SGHNT and CDR2 YYREEE (reference sequence). This CDR3 is 16 amino acids long. V lost 6 bases, J lost 3 bases, and 21 bases lay in between. CDR3 nucleotides: TGTGCCAGCACATCTCAGGGTAAGGTTGGGGACACTGAAGCTTTCTTT. Translated, it gives CASTSQGKVGDTEAFF.

The chain joins TRBV19 to TRBJ1-1; tentative D call: TRBD1 (6 bases). CDR3 length: 14 residues. Germline V gene sequence: CDR1 LNHDA, CDR2 SQIVND (reference sequence). V gave up 5 bases and J gave up 1 base, with 11 bases separating them. In DNA form, the CDR3 reads TGTGCCAGTAGTCCCCAGGGGTGGAACACTGAAGCTTTCTTT. This sequence encodes CASSPQGWNTEAFF. The full variable domain, rest sourced from reference TRBV19 and TRBJ1-1, is DGGITQSPKYLFRKEGQNVTLSCEQNLNHDAMYWYRQDPGQGLRLIYYSQIVNDFQKGDIAEGYSVSREKKESFPLTVTSAQKNPTAFYLCASSPQGWNTEAFFGQGTRLTVV.